Shown below are 18 T cell receptor beta chains from a single sample sequenced in a study of T-cell reconstitution after alpha-beta-depleted transplantation in children. Unique molecular identifiers were used to barcode this TCRbeta library. TCRdb reprocessed the PCR reads with MiXCR, giving one entry per CDR3 protein. This sample has 120,000 to 150,000 distinct CDR3 sequences; more than 8% occur once, and the top ten carry about a sixth. The sample was PBMCs, mostly from graft donor cells, taken 180 days after TCRalphabeta/CD19-depleted stem cell transplant. The receptor set was obtained from a female patient aged 2-10 years who had a stem cell transplant for congenital amegakaryocytic thrombocytopenia, so the T cells may come from the graft donor.

Ten or more counts support this clonotype. The rearrangement links TRBV3-1 to TRBJ2-5; D gene uncertain. The V gene's germline CDR1 is LGHDT and CDR2 YNNKEL (reference sequence). The CDR3 extends over 13 amino acids. Between the trimmed V and J ends, which lost 1 base and 7 bases, there was a span of 10 bases. CDR3 residues: CASSQGRFGTQYF. In DNA, the CDR3 is TGTGCCAGCAGCCAAGGCAGGTTTGGGACCCAGTACTTC.

The chain is built from TRBV10-3 and TRBJ2-2; D is perhaps TRBD2 (5 bases). The CDR3 is made up of 15 amino acids. Germline V lookup: CDR1 ENHRY, CDR2 SYGVKD. V was shortened by 6 bases and J by 4 bases, with 15 bases between the two germline ends. DNA for the CDR3: TGTGCCATCAGCTCCGGGGTCATTGGCACCGGGGAGCTGTTTTTT. Translation gives CAISSGVIGTGELFF.

The chain couples TRBV12-3 or TRBV12-4 to TRBJ2-4; TRBD2 is a possible D gene (6 bases). V lost 6 bases and J lost 8, with 20 bases in between. The CDR3 sequence is 15 residues long. The CDR3 nucleotides are TGTGCCAGCAGCTCGGTGGCCAAGCCGGGAGACATTCAGTACTTC. Protein sequence: CASSSVAKPGDIQYF.

This clonotype was counted at least ten times. The chain joins TRBV11-2 to TRBJ2-3, with 8 bases that match TRBD2. The V gene end was trimmed by 1 base and the J gene end by 1 base; junction bases not matched to a gene: 7. Per the germline V gene, CDR1 is SGHAT and CDR2 is FQNNGV. The CDR3 runs 17 residues. The CDR3 bases are TGTGCCAGCAGCTTAGTTAGGAGCGGGGGTCGCACAGATACGCAGTATTTT. It is translated as CASSLVRSGGRTDTQYF.

This clonotype was detected ten times or more. The rearrangement links TRBV20-1 to TRBJ2-7; perhaps TRBD1 as D (6 bases). Germline V gene lookup returns CDR1 DFQATT and CDR2 SNEGSKA (reference sequence). The V end lost 4 bases, the J end lost 3 bases, and 10 bases lay between the germline ends. The CDR3 runs to 12 residues. The CDR3, as DNA: TGCAGTGCTACAGGGGTTGGCTACGAGCAGTACTTC. The encoded protein is CSATGVGYEQYF.

The CDR3 reads CAISEIAGGATSYEQYF. CDR3 bases: TGTGCCATCAGTGAGATTGCGGGAGGCGCCACTTCGTACGAGCAGTACTTC. The chain employs TRBV10-3 and TRBJ2-7, with 8 bases matching TRBD2. The CDR3 runs 17 residues. V lost 2 bases and J lost 4; bases outside the gene matches: 13. The germline V gene encodes CDR1 ENHRY and CDR2 SYGVKD.

The chain is built from TRBV4-2 and TRBJ1-3; D possibly corresponds to TRBD1 (6 bases). With 4 bases removed from V and 0 bases from J, the gap between germline ends came to 16 bases. The germline CDR1 and CDR2 sequences are LGHNA and YNFKEQ. This CDR3 is 17 amino acids long. The CDR3: CASSRLPGHNSGNTIYF. In DNA form, the CDR3 reads TGTGCCAGCAGCCGACTACCGGGACACAACTCTGGAAACACCATATATTTT.

There are many counts of this clonotype. The gene calls are TRBV11-2 and TRBJ1-4; 7 nucleotides line up with TRBD1. The V gene's germline CDR1 is SGHAT and CDR2 FQNNGV. V gave up 3 bases and J gave up 5 bases; unmatched junction bases: 6. The CDR3 spans 15 residues. CDR3 loop: CASSFTGVDNEKLFF. The CDR3 DNA reads TGTGCCAGCAGCTTCACAGGGGTCGACAATGAAAAACTGTTTTTT.

This clonotype has at least ten counts. The V gene is TRBV12-3 or TRBV12-4, the J gene TRBJ2-4, with TRBD1 matching over 9 bases. The CDR3 length is 14 residues. V gave up 3 bases and J gave up 5 bases; unmatched junction bases: 2. The DNA of the CDR3 is TGTGCCAGCAGTTTGGGGACAGGGCAAAACATTCAGTACTTC. Its translation: CASSLGTGQNIQYF.

This clonotype came up many times. The chain recombines TRBV10-3 with TRBJ2-1; D remains ambiguous. The CDR3 is made up of 15 amino acids. Per germline, CDR1 ENHRY and CDR2 SYGVKD. V gave up 4 bases and J gave up 4 bases, with 14 bases separating them. The CDR3 reads CAISGVPSTYNEQFF. In DNA, the CDR3 is TGTGCCATCAGTGGTGTCCCTAGTACTTACAATGAGCAGTTCTTC.

This clonotype was detected ten times or more. The chain combines TRBV4-2 with TRBJ2-4, with D possibly being TRBD1 or TRBD2 (5 bases each). The CDR3 loop spans 17 amino acids. Germline V gives CDR1 LGHNA, CDR2 YNFKEQ. Trimming removed 1 base from V and 0 bases from J, with 13 bases in between. CDR3 nucleotides: TGTGCCAGCAGCCAAGGCCTGGGACGGGTAGCCAAAAACATTCAGTACTTC. This codes for CASSQGLGRVAKNIQYF.

This clonotype has at least ten counts. J is TRBJ1-5 and V is TRBV5-1, with a tentative D call TRBD1 (5 bases). CDR3 length equals 13 residues. Germline CDR1 and CDR2: SGHRS and YFSETQ. Trimming stripped 0 bases from V and 7 bases from J, with 8 bases between. The CDR3 DNA reads TGCGCCAGCAGCTTGGGCAGGGACCAGCCCCAGCATTTT. Translated: CASSLGRDQPQHF.

This clonotype came up many times. The chain joins TRBV20-1 to TRBJ2-3; D is unresolved. The germline V gene encodes CDR1 DFQATT and CDR2 SNEGSKA (reference sequence). The CDR3 has 12 residues. Here the CDR3 DNA reads TGCAGCGATGTTAGAGGATCAGATACGCAGTATTTT. Protein: CSDVRGSDTQYF.

This clonotype was seen more than once but under ten times. This chain links TRBV11-2 with TRBJ1-6, with 11 bases aligning to TRBD1. Unmatched junction bases numbered 5, after V lost 1 base and J lost 9 bases. Germline values: CDR1 SGHAT, CDR2 FQNNGV. The CDR3 contains 16 residues. The CDR3: CASSLVPDRGLSPLHF. CDR3 DNA sequence: TGTGCCAGCAGCTTAGTCCCGGACAGGGGGCTTTCACCCCTCCACTTT.

This clonotype was seen ten or more times. The junction differs from germline at one of its ends, possibly a read error. V is TRBV27 and J is TRBJ1-1, with D uncertain. Germline-derived CDR1 and CDR2 are MNHEY and SMNVEV (reference sequence). The length of the CDR3 is 14 residues. The CDR3 DNA reads as TGTGCCAGCAGTTTACTCCAAAGTGGATCGGGTGTAATCTTT. Protein: CASSLLQSGSGVIF.

This clonotype was observed at least ten times. This chain joins TRBV7-2 and TRBJ2-6, with D unclear. CDR1 is SGHTA, CDR2 FQGNSA, per germline. The CDR3 spans 14 residues. The V gene lost 5 bases and the J gene lost 2 bases, with 7 bases spanning the gap. CDR3 DNA: TGTGCCAGCAGCCCCGGTCCTGGGGCCAACGTCCTGACTTTC. Its translation: CASSPGPGANVLTF.

The chain uses TRBV28 and TRBJ2-7; no firm D call. The V end lost 5 bases, the J end lost 6 bases, and 20 bases lay between the germline ends. Germline values: CDR1 MDHEN, CDR2 SYDVKM. CDR3 size: 15 residues. The CDR3: CASSDLLGNWGEQYF. The CDR3, as DNA: TGTGCCAGCAGTGACCTCTTGGGGAATTGGGGCGAGCAGTACTTC.

A few counts support this clonotype. The J gene is TRBJ2-7, the V gene TRBV4-2; 7 bases align to TRBD1. The CDR3 has 14 amino acids. Trimming took 5 bases from V and 2 from J; bases not matched to a gene: 6. CDR1 and CDR2 (germline): LGHNA, YNFKEQ. In nucleotides, the CDR3 is TGTGCCAGCAGCTCTGACAGGGTAGCCTACGAGCAGTACTTC. Translated: CASSSDRVAYEQYF.